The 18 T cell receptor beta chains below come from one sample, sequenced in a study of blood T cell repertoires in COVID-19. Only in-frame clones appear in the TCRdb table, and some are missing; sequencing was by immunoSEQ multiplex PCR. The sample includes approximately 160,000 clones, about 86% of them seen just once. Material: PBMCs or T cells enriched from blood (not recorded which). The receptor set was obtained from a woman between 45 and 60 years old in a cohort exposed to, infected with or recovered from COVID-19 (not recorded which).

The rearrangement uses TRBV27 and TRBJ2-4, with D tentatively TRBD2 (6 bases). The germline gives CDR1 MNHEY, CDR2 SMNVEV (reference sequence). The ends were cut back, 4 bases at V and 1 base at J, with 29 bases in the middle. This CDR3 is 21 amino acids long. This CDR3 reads CASSSTPPGTELGLAKNIQYF. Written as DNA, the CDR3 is TGTGCCAGCAGTTCGACCCCGCCCGGGACTGAGCTTGGGTTGGCCAAAAACATTCAGTACTTC.

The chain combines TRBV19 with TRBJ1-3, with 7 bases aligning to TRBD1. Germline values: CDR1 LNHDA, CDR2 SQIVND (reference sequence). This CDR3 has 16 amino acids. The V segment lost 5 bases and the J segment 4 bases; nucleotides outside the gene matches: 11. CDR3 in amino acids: CASSADDRALGNTIYF. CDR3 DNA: TGTGCCAGTAGTGCCGACGACAGGGCGCTAGGAAACACCATATATTTT.

In DNA form, the CDR3 reads TGTGCCAGCAGCTTAGCAGCCGTCTACGAGCAGTACTTC. Translating it yields CASSLAAVYEQYF. The chain is built from TRBV7-9 and TRBJ2-7, with D hard to call. Trimming shortened V by 0 bases and J by 3 bases, and 6 bases separated the two germline ends. CDR3 size: 13 residues. The germline V gene has CDR1 SEHNR and CDR2 FQNEAQ (reference sequence).

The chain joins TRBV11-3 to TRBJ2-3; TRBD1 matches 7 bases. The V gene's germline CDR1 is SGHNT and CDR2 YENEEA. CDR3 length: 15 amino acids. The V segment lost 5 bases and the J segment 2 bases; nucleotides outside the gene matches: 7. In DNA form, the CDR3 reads TGTGCCAGCAGCCCAGGGGACAGTTTCACAGATACGCAGTATTTT. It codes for CASSPGDSFTDTQYF.

CDR3 region: CASSLTGVTGELFF. Here the CDR3 DNA reads TGTGCCAGTAGTTTGACAGGGGTAACCGGGGAGCTGTTTTTT. The V gene is TRBV19, the J gene TRBJ2-2; the match to TRBD1 covers 8 bases. The CDR3 has 14 amino acids. The germline V gene has CDR1 LNHDA and CDR2 SQIVND (reference sequence). V lost 5 bases to trimming and J lost 5 bases; unmatched junction nucleotides: 4.

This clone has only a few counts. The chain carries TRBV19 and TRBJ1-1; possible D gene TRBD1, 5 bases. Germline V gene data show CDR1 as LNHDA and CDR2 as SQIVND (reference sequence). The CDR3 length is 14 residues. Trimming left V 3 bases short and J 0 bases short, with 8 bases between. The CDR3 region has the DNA TGTGCCAGTAGTATCCGGGACTTGAACACTGAAGCTTTCTTT. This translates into CASSIRDLNTEAFF.

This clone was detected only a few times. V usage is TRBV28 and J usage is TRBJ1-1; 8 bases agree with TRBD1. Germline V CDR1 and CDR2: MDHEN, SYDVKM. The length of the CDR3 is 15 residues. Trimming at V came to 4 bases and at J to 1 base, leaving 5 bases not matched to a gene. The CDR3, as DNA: TGTGCCAGCAGTTCAGGGGACAGGAGGAACACTGAAGCTTTCTTT. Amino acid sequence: CASSSGDRRNTEAFF.

CDR3 in DNA: TGTGCCTGGAGTGTACTCGGAGGGGGGGAGCTGTTTTTT. Translating gives CAWSVLGGGELFF. The chain combines TRBV30 with TRBJ2-2; D might be TRBD2 (6 bases). This CDR3 has 13 residues. Germline CDR1 and CDR2: GTSNPN and SVGIG (reference sequence). V gave up 0 bases and J gave up 8 bases, with 10 bases separating them.

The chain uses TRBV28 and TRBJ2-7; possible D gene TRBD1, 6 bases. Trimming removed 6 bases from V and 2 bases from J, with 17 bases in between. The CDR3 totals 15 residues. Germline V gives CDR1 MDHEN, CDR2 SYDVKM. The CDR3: CASSPHLGQTYEQYF. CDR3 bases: TGTGCCAGCAGCCCACACCTAGGACAGACCTACGAGCAGTACTTC.

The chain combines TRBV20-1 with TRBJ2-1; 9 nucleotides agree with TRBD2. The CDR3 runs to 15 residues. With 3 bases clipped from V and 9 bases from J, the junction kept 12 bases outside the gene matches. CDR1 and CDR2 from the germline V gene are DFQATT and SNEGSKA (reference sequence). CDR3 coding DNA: TGCAGTGCTAGTAAGGGGTGGACTAGCGCAAGTGAGCAGTTCTTC. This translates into CSASKGWTSASEQFF.

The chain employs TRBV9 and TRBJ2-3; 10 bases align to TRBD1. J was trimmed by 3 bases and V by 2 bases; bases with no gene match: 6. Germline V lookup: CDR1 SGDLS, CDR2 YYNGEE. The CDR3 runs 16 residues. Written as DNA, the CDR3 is TGTGCCAGCAGCGTGGTCCCGGGACAGGGGACAGATACGCAGTATTTT. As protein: CASSVVPGQGTDTQYF.

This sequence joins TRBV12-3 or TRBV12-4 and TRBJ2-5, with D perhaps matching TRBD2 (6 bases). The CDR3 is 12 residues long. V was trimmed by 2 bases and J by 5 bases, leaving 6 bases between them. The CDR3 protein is CASSLSGETQYF. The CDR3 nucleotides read TGTGCCAGCAGTTTAAGCGGGGAGACCCAGTACTTC.

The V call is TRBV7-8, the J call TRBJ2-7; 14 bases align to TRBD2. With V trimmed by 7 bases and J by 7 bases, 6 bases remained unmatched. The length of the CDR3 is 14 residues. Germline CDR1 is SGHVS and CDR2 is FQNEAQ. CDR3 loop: CASNSGTSGGEQYF. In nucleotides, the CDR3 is TGTGCCAGCAACTCCGGGACTAGCGGGGGTGAGCAGTACTTC.

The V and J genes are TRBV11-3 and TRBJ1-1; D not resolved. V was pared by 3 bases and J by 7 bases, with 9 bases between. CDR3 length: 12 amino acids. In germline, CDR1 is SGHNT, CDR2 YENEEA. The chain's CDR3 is CASSFAGGEAFF. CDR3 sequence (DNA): TGTGCCAGCAGCTTTGCGGGAGGTGAAGCTTTCTTT.

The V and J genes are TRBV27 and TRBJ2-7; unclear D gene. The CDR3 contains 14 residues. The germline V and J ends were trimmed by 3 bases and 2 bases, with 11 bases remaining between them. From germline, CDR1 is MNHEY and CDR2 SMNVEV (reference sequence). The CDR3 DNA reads TGTGCCAGCAGTTTTTTCTCTAGTGCCTACGAGCAGTACTTC. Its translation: CASSFFSSAYEQYF.

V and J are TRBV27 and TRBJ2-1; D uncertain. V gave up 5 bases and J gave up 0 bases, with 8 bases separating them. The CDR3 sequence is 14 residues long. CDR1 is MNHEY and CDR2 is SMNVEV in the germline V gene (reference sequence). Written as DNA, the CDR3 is TGTGCCAGCAGTAGCTTTAGCTCCTACAATGAGCAGTTCTTC. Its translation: CASSSFSSYNEQFF.

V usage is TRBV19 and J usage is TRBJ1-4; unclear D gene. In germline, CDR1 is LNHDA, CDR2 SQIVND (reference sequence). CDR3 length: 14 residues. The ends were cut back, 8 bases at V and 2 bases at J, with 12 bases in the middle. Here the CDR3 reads CASGQRQTNEKLFF. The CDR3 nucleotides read TGTGCCAGTGGCCAGAGGCAGACTAATGAAAAACTGTTTTTT. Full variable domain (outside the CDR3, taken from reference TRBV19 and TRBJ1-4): DGGITQSPKYLFRKEGQNVTLSCEQNLNHDAMYWYRQDPGQGLRLIYYSQIVNDFQKGDIAEGYSVSREKKESFPLTVTSAQKNPTAFYLCASGQRQTNEKLFFGSGTQLSVL.

The CDR3 loop reads CASRTGYNQPQHF. DNA for the CDR3: TGTGCCAGTCGGACAGGGTATAATCAGCCCCAGCATTTT. The chain uses TRBV19 and TRBJ1-5; 8 positions agree with TRBD1. The CDR3 length is 13 residues. Germline V gene data show CDR1 as LNHDA and CDR2 as SQIVND (reference sequence). V was clipped by 8 bases and J by 4 bases; unmatched bases: 4.